This T cell receptor beta chain emerged from a study of neurological immune-mediated disorders. This clonotype has at least ten counts. TCRdb re-called the 5' RACE reads through MiXCR, storing one row per CDR3 protein. The sample includes 85,000 to 100,000 distinct CDR3 sequences, 3.5% of them seen just once. The sample taken for sequencing was PBMCs. This receptor was taken from a woman younger than 30 with multiple sclerosis.

CDR3 in DNA: TGCGCCAGCAGCTTTCTGGACGAGCAGTACTTC. Its protein product is CASSFLDEQYF. This sequence joins TRBV5-1 and TRBJ2-7; D gene uncertain. In germline, CDR1 is SGHRS, CDR2 YFSETQ. The CDR3 has 11 residues. V was clipped by 2 bases and J by 5 bases, with 5 bases between them.